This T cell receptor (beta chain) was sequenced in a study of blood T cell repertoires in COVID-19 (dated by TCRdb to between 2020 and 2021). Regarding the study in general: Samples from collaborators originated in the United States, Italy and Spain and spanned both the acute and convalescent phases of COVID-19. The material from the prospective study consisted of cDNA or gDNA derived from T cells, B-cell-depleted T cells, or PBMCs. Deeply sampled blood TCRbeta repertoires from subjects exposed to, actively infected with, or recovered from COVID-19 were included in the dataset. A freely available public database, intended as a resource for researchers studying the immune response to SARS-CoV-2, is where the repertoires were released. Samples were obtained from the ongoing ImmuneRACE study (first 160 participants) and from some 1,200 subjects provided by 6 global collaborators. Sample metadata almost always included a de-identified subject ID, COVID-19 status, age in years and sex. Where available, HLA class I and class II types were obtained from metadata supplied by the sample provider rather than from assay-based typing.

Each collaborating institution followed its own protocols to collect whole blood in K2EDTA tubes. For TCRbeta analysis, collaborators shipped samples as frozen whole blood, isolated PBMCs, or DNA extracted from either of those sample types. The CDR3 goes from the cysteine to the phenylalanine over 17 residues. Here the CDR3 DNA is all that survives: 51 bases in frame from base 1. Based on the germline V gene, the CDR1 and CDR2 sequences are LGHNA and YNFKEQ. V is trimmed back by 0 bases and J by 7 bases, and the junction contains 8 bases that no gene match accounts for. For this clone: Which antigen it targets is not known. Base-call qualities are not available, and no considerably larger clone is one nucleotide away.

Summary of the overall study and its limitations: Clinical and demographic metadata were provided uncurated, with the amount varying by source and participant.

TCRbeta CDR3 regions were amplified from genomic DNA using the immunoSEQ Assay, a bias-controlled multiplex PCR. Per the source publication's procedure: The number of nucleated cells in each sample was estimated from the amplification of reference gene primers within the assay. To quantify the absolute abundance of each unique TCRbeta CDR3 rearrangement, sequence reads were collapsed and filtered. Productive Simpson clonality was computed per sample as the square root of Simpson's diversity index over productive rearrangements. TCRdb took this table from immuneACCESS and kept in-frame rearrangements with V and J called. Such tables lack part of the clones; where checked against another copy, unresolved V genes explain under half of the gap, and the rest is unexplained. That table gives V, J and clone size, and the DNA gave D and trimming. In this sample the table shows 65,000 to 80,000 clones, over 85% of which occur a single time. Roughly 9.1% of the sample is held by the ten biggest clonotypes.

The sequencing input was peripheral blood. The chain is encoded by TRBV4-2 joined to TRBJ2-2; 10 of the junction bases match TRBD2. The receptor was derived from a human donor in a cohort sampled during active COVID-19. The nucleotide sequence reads TGTGCCAGCAGCCAAGAGCGGCTAGCGGGAGATGTCGGGGAGCTGTTTTTT. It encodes CASSQERLAGDVGELFF.